Below, one T cell receptor (beta chain) is given with its context. What it binds is unknown. This specimen belongs to a study of cytomegalovirus exposure and HLA in healthy donors. The study ran its PCR with 60 Vbeta and 13 Jbeta primers. TCRdb keeps only in-frame clones here, not all; method: immunoSEQ multiplex PCR. The table lists hundreds of thousands of clones, about 79% of them singletons, with less than 2% in the top ten. Study findings and constraints: Listed as cytomegalovirus-associated were about 160 TCR beta chains.

All donors participated as healthy donors of bone marrow. V lost 9 bases and J 0 bases, leaving 11 bases between the germline ends. CDR3 length: 14 amino acids. CDR1 is LNHDA and CDR2 is SQIVND in the germline V gene (reference sequence). The rearrangement joins TRBV19 to TRBJ2-2, with D perhaps TRBD2 (5 bases). This sequence was found in a male donor in good health and CMV-seronegative. Sequencing input: PBMCs. CDR3 protein: CASGRTPNTGELFF. DNA for the CDR3: TGTGCCAGCGGACGGACTCCGAACACCGGGGAGCTGTTTTTT.